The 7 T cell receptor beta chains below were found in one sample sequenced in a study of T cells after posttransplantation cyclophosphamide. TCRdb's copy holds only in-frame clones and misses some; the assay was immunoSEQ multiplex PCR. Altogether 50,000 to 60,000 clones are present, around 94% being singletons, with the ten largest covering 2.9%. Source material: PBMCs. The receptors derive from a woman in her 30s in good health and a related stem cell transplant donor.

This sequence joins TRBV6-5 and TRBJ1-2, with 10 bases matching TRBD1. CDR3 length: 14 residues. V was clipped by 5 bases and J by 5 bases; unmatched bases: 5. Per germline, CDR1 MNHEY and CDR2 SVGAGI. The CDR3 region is CASSPGQGLYGYTF. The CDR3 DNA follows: TGTGCCAGCAGTCCGGGACAGGGGTTATATGGCTACACCTTC.

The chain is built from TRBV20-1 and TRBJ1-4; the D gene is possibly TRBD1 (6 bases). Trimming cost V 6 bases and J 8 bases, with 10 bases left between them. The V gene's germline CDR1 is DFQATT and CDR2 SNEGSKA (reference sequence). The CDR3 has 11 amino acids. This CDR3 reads CSATGQEKLFF. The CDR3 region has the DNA TGCAGTGCAACCGGACAGGAAAAACTGTTTTTT.

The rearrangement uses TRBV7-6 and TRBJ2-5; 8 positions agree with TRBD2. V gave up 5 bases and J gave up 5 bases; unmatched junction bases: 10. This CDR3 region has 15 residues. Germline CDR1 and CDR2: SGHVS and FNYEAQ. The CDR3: CASSARRGGLETQYF. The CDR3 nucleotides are TGTGCCAGCAGCGCGCGTCGGGGGGGTTTGGAGACCCAGTACTTC.

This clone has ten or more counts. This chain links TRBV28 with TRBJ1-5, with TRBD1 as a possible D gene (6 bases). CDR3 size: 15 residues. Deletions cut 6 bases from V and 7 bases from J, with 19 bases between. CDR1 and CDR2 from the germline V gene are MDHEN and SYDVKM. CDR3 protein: CASSLLQGVGQPQHF. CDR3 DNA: TGTGCCAGCAGCCTCCTACAGGGAGTCGGACAGCCCCAGCATTTT.

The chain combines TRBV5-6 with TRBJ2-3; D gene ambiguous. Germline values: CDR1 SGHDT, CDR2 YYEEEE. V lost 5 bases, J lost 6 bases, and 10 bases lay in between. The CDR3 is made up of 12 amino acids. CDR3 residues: CASRLGADTQYF. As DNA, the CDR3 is TGTGCCAGCAGACTGGGCGCGGATACGCAGTATTTT.

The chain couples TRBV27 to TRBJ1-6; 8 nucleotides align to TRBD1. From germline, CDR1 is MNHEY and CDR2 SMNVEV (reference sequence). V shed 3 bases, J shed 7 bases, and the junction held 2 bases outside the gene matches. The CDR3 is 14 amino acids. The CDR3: CASSLGTGNSPLHF. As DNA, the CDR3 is TGTGCCAGCAGTTTGGGGACAGGCAATTCACCCCTCCACTTT.

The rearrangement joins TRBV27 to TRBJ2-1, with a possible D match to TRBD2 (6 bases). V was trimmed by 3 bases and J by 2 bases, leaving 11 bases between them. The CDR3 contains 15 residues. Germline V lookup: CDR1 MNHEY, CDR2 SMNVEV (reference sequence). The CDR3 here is CASSFGSKAYNEQFF. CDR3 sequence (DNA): TGTGCCAGCAGTTTCGGGAGTAAAGCCTACAATGAGCAGTTCTTC.